This T cell receptor beta chain is drawn from a study of T cells in Graves' hyperthyroidism and ophthalmopathy. General study points: Most thyroid clonotypes expanded above 0.001 were also detected in blood.

TCR beta CDR3 region amplification was performed from RNA transcripts. During a first-round RT-PCR of the TCR CDR3, the HTBI primer set was used. TCRdb reanalysed the multiplex PCR reads using MiXCR and keeps one entry per CDR3 protein. Among more than 500,000 distinct CDR3 sequences, about a sixth were seen once, and the ten largest hold around 4%. Graves' hyperthyroidism showing no ophthalmopathy progression within 18 months was considered stable. Disease duration under 2 months; hyperthyroidism patients were aged 18 to 65. The study excluded patients with uncontrolled infection, other autoimmune disease, pregnancy or lactation. Only a few counts were recorded for this clonotype. Its cognate antigen is unknown. Germline assignment: CDR1 MGHDK and CDR2 SYGVNS. The CDR3 has 14 amino acids. The germline V and J ends were trimmed by 3 bases and 0 bases, with 8 bases remaining between them.

This clonotype was sampled from a woman aged 25 to 45 with Graves' hyperthyroidism. The sequencing input was blood. V and J are TRBV25-1 and TRBJ1-1; no clear D. The CDR3 DNA follows: TGTGCCAGCAGTGATCCGACACTGAACACTGAAGCTTTCTTT. This codes for CASSDPTLNTEAFF.